The 9 T cell receptor beta chains below all came from one sample that was sequenced in a study of PD-1 blockade in classical Hodgkin lymphoma. This table comes from immunoSEQ multiplex PCR, and its TCRdb copy is limited to in-frame clones, with some not included. The data show about 25,000 clones, with approximately 80% seen just once and 6.7% held by the top ten. All patients relapsed after autologous stem cell transplantation, and brentuximab vedotin exposure varied. Sequenced material: peripheral blood mononuclear cells (PBMCs), taken at baseline. The receptor set was obtained from a human donor with classical Hodgkin lymphoma.

The J gene is TRBJ2-1, the V gene TRBV2; a possible D gene is TRBD1 (5 bases). CDR3 size: 15 residues. CDR1 and CDR2 (germline): SNHLY, FYNNEI. Trimming left V 4 bases short and J 0 bases short, with 10 bases between. In nucleotides, the CDR3 is TGTGCCAGCAGTGGGGGCCTCAGCTCCTACAATGAGCAGTTCTTC. As protein: CASSGGLSSYNEQFF.

Within the sample, this clone is medium-sized. CDR3 sequence (DNA): TGTGCCAGCAGCCCCATGGGGCGGAACACTGAAGCTTTCTTT. This codes for CASSPMGRNTEAFF. The rearrangement links TRBV7-9 to TRBJ1-1, with a possible D match to TRBD1 (5 bases). CDR3 length: 14 residues. CDR1 is SEHNR and CDR2 is FQNEAQ in the germline V gene (reference sequence). The V end lost 5 bases, the J end lost 1 base, and 11 bases lay between the germline ends.

This clone was detected only a few times. The CDR3 DNA reads as TGTGCCAGCAGTGACGGCAACAGGGGAACCACTGGCTACACCTTC. Its protein product is CASSDGNRGTTGYTF. The rearrangement links TRBV6-4 to TRBJ1-2, with 7 bases aligning to TRBD1. The ends lost 2 bases at V and 7 bases at J; junction bases unmatched: 10. This CDR3 contains 15 residues. Germline values: CDR1 MRHNA, CDR2 SNTAGT.

The chain combines TRBV19 with TRBJ1-5; D is uncertain. Germline CDR1 is LNHDA and CDR2 is SQIVND (reference sequence). The CDR3 totals 14 residues. The V and J ends lost 6 bases and 0 bases respectively, with 9 bases between them. CDR3 coding DNA: TGTGCCAGTAGCCCAGGTTCTAGCAATCAGCCCCAGCATTTT. Residues: CASSPGSSNQPQHF.

The chain uses TRBV19 and TRBJ1-5; no clear D gene. The germline gives CDR1 LNHDA, CDR2 SQIVND (reference sequence). The CDR3 sequence is 15 residues long. Trimming took 6 bases from V and 0 from J, leaving 12 bases between them. CDR3 sequence: CASRLTPNSNQPQHF. The CDR3 coding sequence is TGTGCCAGTAGACTGACACCGAATAGCAATCAGCCCCAGCATTTT.

The gene calls are TRBV5-1 and TRBJ2-7, with D maybe TRBD2 (6 bases). Looked up from germline, CDR1 is SGHRS and CDR2 is YFSETQ. The CDR3 spans 15 residues. The V gene lost 4 bases and the J gene lost 4 bases, with 18 bases spanning the gap. DNA for the CDR3: TGCGCCAGCAGCCTAGAGACCGGGACTTTTTACGAGCAGTACTTC. Its protein is CASSLETGTFYEQYF.

This chain joins TRBV7-9 and TRBJ2-7; D remains unclear. The V end was cut by 2 bases, the J end by 7 bases, with 12 bases between. CDR1 and CDR2 (germline): SEHNR, FQNEAQ (reference sequence). The CDR3 sequence is 13 residues long. The CDR3 DNA sequence: TGTGCCAGCAGCTTATTAGTGGGCGTGGAGCAGTACTTC. Its translation is CASSLLVGVEQYF.

The V gene is TRBV5-1, the J gene TRBJ2-7; D may be TRBD1 (5 bases). Trimming pared 1 base from V and 3 bases from J, leaving 8 bases between. Germline V CDR1 and CDR2: SGHRS, YFSETQ. The CDR3 has 13 residues. In DNA, the CDR3 is TGCGCCAGCAGCTTGTACGACAGCTACGAGCAGTACTTC. Translating it yields CASSLYDSYEQYF.

V is TRBV5-4 and J is TRBJ2-3; TRBD2 is a possible D gene (5 bases). Germline V gives CDR1 SGHNT, CDR2 YYREEE (reference sequence). V lost 1 base to trimming and J lost 2 bases, with 20 bases between them. The CDR3 runs to 18 residues. CDR3 sequence (DNA): TGTGCCAGCAGCTTGAAGAGGGCCGTAGGTCTATTCACAGATACGCAGTATTTT. Translating it yields CASSLKRAVGLFTDTQYF.